The 2 T cell receptor beta chains below come from one sample, sequenced in a study of cytomegalovirus exposure and HLA in healthy donors. The PCR was carried out with 60 Vbeta primers and 13 Jbeta primers. The protocol was immunoSEQ multiplex PCR, while the TCRdb copy is restricted to in-frame clones and leaves out a portion. In the table there are approximately 110,000 clones, around two thirds of which are singletons. Sample: PBMCs. The receptors shown here come from a young man in good health and CMV-seropositive.

The chain combines TRBV2 with TRBJ2-2; tentatively, D is TRBD1 (6 bases). Germline V gene data show CDR1 as SNHLY and CDR2 as FYNNEI. Trimming removed 10 bases from V and 3 bases from J, with 15 bases in between. CDR3 size: 14 residues. The CDR3 reads CATTRDTYTGELFF. CDR3 in DNA: TGTGCCACGACCCGGGACACGTACACCGGGGAGCTGTTTTTT.

The CDR3 protein is CASSSPQITYNSPLHF. The CDR3 DNA sequence: TGTGCCAGCAGCTCCCCACAGATTACCTATAATTCACCCCTCCACTTT. The V call is TRBV7-2, the J call TRBJ1-6, with unresolved D. This CDR3 has 16 amino acids. Trimming took 4 bases from V and 2 from J, leaving 12 bases between them. CDR1 is SGHTA and CDR2 is FQGNSA in the germline V gene.